Each of the 21 T cell receptor beta chains below was sequenced from the same sample in a study of T cell changes during pregnancy in multiple sclerosis. TCRdb's table, derived via immunoSEQ multiplex PCR, lists solely in-frame clones and lacks some. The table has 18,000 or so clones, 88% seen once. Here the sequenced sample was CD4+ T cells from peripheral blood mononuclear cells, taken in the first trimester of pregnancy. The receptors derive from a female donor in good health, enrolled as a control in a pregnancy study.

V usage is TRBV6-6 and J usage is TRBJ1-1; D might be TRBD1 (5 bases). The V gene's germline CDR1 is MNHNY and CDR2 SVGAGI (reference sequence). The CDR3 is 14 amino acids. The V end was cut by 2 bases, the J end by 1 base, with 8 bases between. CDR3 coding DNA: TGTGCCAGCAGTTACCGCGGGACGAACACTGAAGCTTTCTTT. Its protein is CASSYRGTNTEAFF.

The chain has TRBV6-7 and TRBJ2-7; D remains unclear. TRBV6-7 is recorded as an ORF, its role being uncertain. This CDR3 region has 13 residues. Deletions cut 8 bases from V and 0 bases from J, with 11 bases between. The CDR3 reads CASRINSSYEQYF. The CDR3 DNA reads TGTGCCAGCCGCATTAACTCCTCCTACGAGCAGTACTTC.

In its sample, this clone was seen a few times. The genes are TRBV15 and TRBJ2-3, with 8 bases that match TRBD2. Losses at the gene ends were 6 bases for V and 2 bases for J; bases not matched to a gene: 4. This CDR3 spans 14 amino acids. Germline V gene data show CDR1 as LNHNV and CDR2 as YYDKDF (reference sequence). The DNA for the CDR3 is TGTGCCACCAGGAGCGGGGGATTCACAGATACGCAGTATTTT. It encodes CATRSGGFTDTQYF. The full variable domain, its missing parts supplied by reference TRBV15 and TRBJ2-3, is DAMVIQNPRYQVTQFGKPVTLSCSQTLNHNVMYWYQQKSSQAPKLLFHYYDKDFNNEADTPDNFQSRRPNTSFCFLDIRSPGLGDTAMYLCATRSGGFTDTQYFGPGTRLTVL.

The V call is TRBV6-5, the J call TRBJ1-2; D unresolved. The V end lost 5 bases, the J end lost 5 bases, and 15 bases lay between the germline ends. This CDR3 region has 14 residues. Germline CDR1 MNHEY, CDR2 SVGAGI. The CDR3, as DNA: TGTGCCAGCAGTCTAACCGGGTCCCTATATGGCTACACCTTC. This translates into CASSLTGSLYGYTF.

This chain joins TRBV5-1 and TRBJ2-3; D might be TRBD1 (6 bases). Trimming took 0 bases from V and 3 from J, leaving 11 bases between them. The CDR3 runs 15 residues. Germline-derived CDR1 and CDR2 are SGHRS and YFSETQ. The CDR3 spells CASSLEGGRTDTQYF. DNA for the CDR3: TGCGCCAGCAGCTTGGAAGGGGGTAGGACAGATACGCAGTATTTT.

This chain links TRBV5-1 with TRBJ2-7; 7 bases match TRBD2. The CDR3 spans 16 residues. V gave up 1 base and J gave up 2 bases; unmatched junction bases: 9. The germline V gene encodes CDR1 SGHRS and CDR2 YFSETQ. In nucleotides, the CDR3 is TGCGCCAGCAGCTTGACGTCAGGGACTATAACCTACGAGCAGTACTTC. It yields the protein CASSLTSGTITYEQYF.

The chain carries TRBV4-2 and TRBJ2-1, with D maybe TRBD2 (5 bases). V lost 4 bases to trimming and J lost 5 bases, with 15 bases between them. The CDR3 length is 15 residues. From germline, CDR1 is LGHNA and CDR2 YNFKEQ. This CDR3 is CASSPPASLNNEQFF. The CDR3 region has the DNA TGTGCCAGCAGCCCGCCGGCTAGCCTTAACAATGAGCAGTTCTTC.

This chain joins TRBV6-1 and TRBJ1-1, with D perhaps TRBD1 (5 bases). Germline lookup yields CDR1 MNHNS and CDR2 SASEGT. V dropped 8 bases and J dropped 2 bases, with 12 bases sitting between them. The CDR3 sequence is 13 residues long. The CDR3 protein is CASDGRANTEAFF. CDR3 DNA: TGTGCCAGCGATGGCAGGGCTAACACTGAAGCTTTCTTT.

This chain joins TRBV7-9 and TRBJ2-1; TRBD2 aligns across 12 bases. V lost 5 bases and J lost 10; bases outside the gene matches: 9. CDR3 length: 15 residues. In germline, CDR1 is SEHNR, CDR2 FQNEAQ (reference sequence). The CDR3 is CASSGSSGRAREQFF. The DNA of the CDR3 is TGTGCCAGCAGCGGTTCTAGCGGGAGGGCAAGGGAGCAGTTCTTC.

The chain uses TRBV6-4 and TRBJ2-2; TRBD2 aligns across 10 bases. V was clipped by 7 bases and J by 3 bases; unmatched bases: 2. The CDR3 covers 14 residues. Germline CDR1 is MRHNA and CDR2 is SNTAGT. Here the CDR3 reads CASKTSGHTGELFF. The DNA for the CDR3 is TGTGCCAGCAAGACTAGCGGGCACACCGGGGAGCTGTTTTTT.

V usage is TRBV9 and J usage is TRBJ2-3; 7 nucleotides align to TRBD2. Germline V gene lookup returns CDR1 SGDLS and CDR2 YYNGEE. The V gene end was trimmed by 3 bases and the J gene end by 0 bases; junction bases not matched to a gene: 7. This CDR3 spans 16 amino acids. CDR3: CASSGDPRGSTDTQYF. CDR3 nucleotides: TGTGCCAGCAGCGGTGACCCGCGGGGGAGCACAGATACGCAGTATTTT.

CDR3 sequence: CASLSSGSFDEQFF. As DNA, the CDR3 is TGTGCCAGCCTCTCTAGCGGGAGTTTCGATGAGCAGTTCTTC. This chain uses TRBV6-1 with TRBJ2-1; 10 nucleotides line up with TRBD2. Germline V lookup: CDR1 MNHNS, CDR2 SASEGT. V gave up 8 bases and J gave up 8 bases; unmatched junction bases: 9. This CDR3 has 14 amino acids.

The rearrangement uses TRBV5-6 and TRBJ2-7; the D gene is possibly TRBD1 (6 bases). The CDR3 runs 14 residues. CDR1 is SGHDT, CDR2 YYEEEE, per germline. Deletions cut 4 bases from V and 5 bases from J, with 16 bases between. The CDR3: CASSLLQGKDEQYF. In DNA, the CDR3 is TGTGCCAGCAGCCTCCTACAGGGAAAGGACGAGCAGTACTTC.

This chain uses TRBV27 with TRBJ1-1, with 7 bases fitting TRBD1. There are 14 residues in the CDR3. The junction had 8 bases not matched to a gene; V was cut back by 3 bases and J by 7 bases. The germline V gene has CDR1 MNHEY and CDR2 SMNVEV (reference sequence). The CDR3 loop reads CASSFIGGAGEAFF. CDR3 in DNA: TGTGCCAGCAGTTTCATAGGGGGCGCGGGTGAAGCTTTCTTT.

V and J are TRBV7-9 and TRBJ2-7; D is perhaps TRBD1 (6 bases). Deletions cut 5 bases from V and 1 base from J, with 12 bases between. CDR3 length: 14 amino acids. The germline gives CDR1 SEHNR, CDR2 FQNEAQ (reference sequence). The CDR3 loop reads CASSHRDTSYEQYF. Here the CDR3 DNA reads TGTGCCAGCAGCCACCGGGACACTTCCTACGAGCAGTACTTC.

This clone was seen more than once but under ten times. This chain links TRBV29-1 with TRBJ1-1; 7 nucleotides align to TRBD1. V shed 6 bases, J shed 6 bases, and the junction held 7 bases outside the gene matches. This CDR3 contains 12 residues. Germline-derived CDR1 and CDR2 are SQVTM and ANQGSEA. The CDR3 coding sequence is TGCAGCGTCCAATTTGACAGGGCTGAAGCTTTCTTT. This codes for CSVQFDRAEAFF.

This chain connects TRBV27 to TRBJ2-7; 10 bases agree with TRBD1. J gave up 7 bases and V 5 bases, and 17 bases lay outside the gene matches. Germline assignment: CDR1 MNHEY and CDR2 SMNVEV (reference sequence). This CDR3 has 17 amino acids. The CDR3 is CASSDKISGTGVWEQYF. CDR3 nucleotides: TGTGCCAGCAGTGACAAAATCTCCGGGACAGGGGTGTGGGAGCAGTACTTC.

The V call is TRBV18, the J call TRBJ2-2; tentative D call: TRBD2 (5 bases). CDR3 length: 15 residues. Germline lookup yields CDR1 KGHSH and CDR2 LQKENI. V lost 3 bases to trimming and J lost 6 bases, with 14 bases between them. The CDR3 region is CASSPLHNGAGELFF. The CDR3 bases are TGTGCCAGCTCACCGCTTCACAACGGGGCCGGGGAGCTGTTTTTT.

The gene calls are TRBV29-1 and TRBJ2-7; no definite D call. The CDR3 length is 11 residues. V lost 4 bases to trimming and J lost 3 bases, with 7 bases between them. CDR1 SQVTM and CDR2 ANQGSEA come from the germline V gene. The CDR3 spells CSVVNYYEQYF. CDR3 nucleotides: TGCAGCGTTGTAAACTACTACGAGCAGTACTTC.

This clone was counted only a few times. The chain has TRBV7-7 and TRBJ1-5; possibly TRBD1 for D (6 bases). CDR1 and CDR2 (germline): SSHAT, FNYEAQ (reference sequence). The CDR3 runs 12 residues. This chain's CDR3 is CGWGRGNQPQHF. CDR3 bases: TGTGGTTGGGGGCGCGGCAATCAGCCCCAGCATTTT. Full variable domain (missing parts from reference TRBV7-7 and TRBJ1-5): GAGVSQSPRYKVTKRGQDVTLRCDPISSHATLYWYQQALGQGPEFLTYFNYEAQPDKSGLPSDRFSAERPEGSISTLTIQRTEQRDSAMYRCGWGRGNQPQHFGDGTRLSIL.

The chain carries TRBV6-1 and TRBJ2-5, with TRBD2 identical over 7 bases. Germline CDR1 MNHNS, CDR2 SASEGT. Germline trimming cut 5 bases from V and 3 bases from J; bases unmatched to any gene: 9. The CDR3 loop spans 15 amino acids. The CDR3 region has the DNA TGTGCCAGCAGTTGGGGCGCTAGCGGTAAAGAGACCCAGTACTTC. Its protein product is CASSWGASGKETQYF.